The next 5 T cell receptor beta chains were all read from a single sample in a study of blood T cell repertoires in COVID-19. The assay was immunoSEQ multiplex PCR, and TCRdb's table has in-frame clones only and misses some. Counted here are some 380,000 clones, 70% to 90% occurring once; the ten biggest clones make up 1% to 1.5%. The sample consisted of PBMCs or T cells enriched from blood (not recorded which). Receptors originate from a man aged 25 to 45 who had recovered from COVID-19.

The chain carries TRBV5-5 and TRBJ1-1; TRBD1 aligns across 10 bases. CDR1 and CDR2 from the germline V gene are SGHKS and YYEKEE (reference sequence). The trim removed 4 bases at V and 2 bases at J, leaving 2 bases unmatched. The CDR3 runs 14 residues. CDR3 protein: CASSLTGGNTEAFF. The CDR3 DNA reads TGTGCCAGCAGCCTGACAGGGGGCAACACTGAAGCTTTCTTT.

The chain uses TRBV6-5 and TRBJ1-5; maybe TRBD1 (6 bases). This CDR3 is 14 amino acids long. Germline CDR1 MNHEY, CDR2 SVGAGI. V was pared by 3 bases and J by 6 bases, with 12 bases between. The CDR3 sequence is CASSYDRRGQPQHF. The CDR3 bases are TGTGCCAGCAGTTATGACAGGCGAGGTCAGCCCCAGCATTTT.

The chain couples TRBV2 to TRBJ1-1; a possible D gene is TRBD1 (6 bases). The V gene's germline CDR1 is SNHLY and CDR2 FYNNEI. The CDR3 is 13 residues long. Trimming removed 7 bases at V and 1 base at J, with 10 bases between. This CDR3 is CASMIQGNTEAFF. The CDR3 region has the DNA TGTGCCAGCATGATACAGGGGAACACTGAAGCTTTCTTT.

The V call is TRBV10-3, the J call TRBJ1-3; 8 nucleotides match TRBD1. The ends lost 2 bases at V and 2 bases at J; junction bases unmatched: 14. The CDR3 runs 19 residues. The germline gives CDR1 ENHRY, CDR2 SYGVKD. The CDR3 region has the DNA TGTGCCATCAGTGAGCGGACAGGGTTTGTTGGTATGGCTGGAAACACCATATATTTT. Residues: CAISERTGFVGMAGNTIYF.

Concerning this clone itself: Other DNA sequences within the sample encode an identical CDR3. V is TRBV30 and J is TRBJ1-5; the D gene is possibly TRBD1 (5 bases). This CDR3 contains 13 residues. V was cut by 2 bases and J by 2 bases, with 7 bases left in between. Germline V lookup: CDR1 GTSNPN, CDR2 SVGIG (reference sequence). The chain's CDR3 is CAWSPGGNQPQHF. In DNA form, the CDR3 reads TGTGCCTGGAGTCCGGGGGGCAATCAGCCCCAGCATTTT.